This T cell receptor beta chain was retrieved from a study of cytomegalovirus exposure and HLA in healthy donors. Whole-study findings and limits: In vitro work confirmed that a few CMV-associated chains recognize CMV antigens. Within the data, a cluster of highly shared sequence variants was likely a sequencing artifact. When a later analysis was performed, an Asian-associated ancestry cluster reportedly had fewer N-insertions than the approximately 700-donor mean.

The donors (healthy individuals) were bone marrow donors. Germline lookup yields CDR1 MNHNY and CDR2 SVGAGI (reference sequence). The CDR3 is 13 residues long. The ends lost 6 bases at V and 6 bases at J; junction bases unmatched: 6. Notes on this clone: Its antigen is as yet unknown.

This PCR relied on a set of 60 Vbeta primers and 13 Jbeta primers. Profiled with immunoSEQ multiplex PCR; TCRdb holds only in-frame clones, not every one. This table holds 55,000 or so clones. The sample consisted of PBMCs. This TCR was sampled from a woman between 25 and 40 years old in good health and CMV-seropositive. The gene calls are TRBV6-6 and TRBJ2-7, with 9 bases fitting TRBD2. In nucleotides, the CDR3 is TGTGCCAGCAGCCGTAGCGGGAGAGGCGAGCAGTACTTC. Residues: CASSRSGRGEQYF.